Following are 14 T cell receptor beta chains from one sample sequenced in a study of beta chain features in type 1 diabetes. These receptors' targets are unknown. cDNA synthesis used the whole RNA isolate, giving expressed TCRB sequences. TCRdb keeps only in-frame clones here, not all; method: immunoSEQ multiplex PCR. The sample has roughly 250,000 clones, roughly 22% seen once. Overall study findings and caveats: Within each of all four CD4+ subsets, Type 1 diabetes patients had TCRB CDR3s that were moderately but significantly shorter.

The sample consisted of naive CD4+ T cells from blood. These receptor sequences come from a woman aged 40 to 50 with type 1 diabetes.

This clone was recorded once. One end of the junction does not line up with germline, which may come from a read error. The chain employs TRBV7-7 and TRBJ2-7, with 10 bases lining up with TRBD2. This CDR3 has 13 amino acids. In germline, CDR1 is SSHAT, CDR2 FNYEAQ (reference sequence). CDR3 protein: CASSVAGGYEQYF. The CDR3 DNA is TGTGCCAGCAGCGTAGCGGGAGGTTACGAGCAGTACTTC.

The chain combines TRBV5-1 with TRBJ2-5; the D gene is possibly TRBD1 (6 bases). The germline V gene encodes CDR1 SGHRS and CDR2 YFSETQ. Between the trimmed V and J ends, which lost 3 bases and 1 base, there was a span of 10 bases. The CDR3 spans 14 residues. CDR3: CASSSGQSQETQYF. The CDR3 DNA sequence: TGCGCCAGCAGCTCGGGACAAAGCCAAGAGACCCAGTACTTC.

In this sample, this clone turned up a few times. The chain uses TRBV7-8 and TRBJ1-1, with D possibly TRBD1 on 5 matching bases. Germline CDR1 reads SGHVS; CDR2 reads FQNEAQ. V lost 1 base, J lost 4 bases, and 13 bases lay in between. The CDR3 is 15 residues long. This chain's CDR3 is CASSLEGIDGTEAFF. The CDR3 DNA reads as TGTGCCAGCAGCTTAGAGGGGATCGACGGCACTGAAGCTTTCTTT.

This chain connects TRBV6-5 to TRBJ1-2, with 7 positions matching TRBD1. The CDR3 loop spans 13 amino acids. Germline trimming cut 5 bases from V and 5 bases from J; bases unmatched to any gene: 5. Germline V lookup: CDR1 MNHEY, CDR2 SVGAGI. The chain's CDR3 is CASSPPGQYGYTF. CDR3 coding DNA: TGTGCCAGCAGTCCTCCGGGACAGTATGGCTACACCTTC.

This chain joins TRBV10-3 and TRBJ2-1, with D possibly being TRBD2 (5 bases). Trimming removed 10 bases from V and 5 bases from J, with 9 bases in between. The germline CDR1 and CDR2 sequences are ENHRY and SYGVKD. The CDR3 sequence is 11 residues long. CDR3 DNA: TGTGCCACTCAGCGGAACAATGAGCAGTTCTTC. Translated, it gives CATQRNNEQFF.

This clone was seen more than once but under ten times. Within the sample, other DNA sequences also encode this same CDR3. The V call is TRBV5-1, the J call TRBJ2-5; 8 bases agree with TRBD1. CDR1 and CDR2 (germline): SGHRS, YFSETQ. The CDR3 is 14 residues long. Unmatched junction bases numbered 3, after V lost 4 bases and J lost 1 base. CDR3 sequence: CASSVGQGQETQYF. The CDR3 DNA sequence: TGCGCCAGCAGCGTCGGACAGGGCCAAGAGACCCAGTACTTC.

This clone has just a few counts. V usage is TRBV6-6 and J usage is TRBJ2-3, with 8 bases aligning to TRBD1. The J segment lost 5 bases and the V segment lost 5 bases, leaving 9 bases of the junction unmatched. Germline-derived CDR1 and CDR2 are MNHNY and SVGAGI (reference sequence). This CDR3 spans 15 amino acids. CDR3 protein: CASSRDRFDGDTQYF. The CDR3 DNA reads TGTGCCAGCAGTCGGGACAGGTTCGATGGAGATACGCAGTATTTT.

This chain uses TRBV29-1 with TRBJ1-2; 10 bases are shared with TRBD1. Trimming took 2 bases from V and 8 from J; bases not matched to a gene: 5. Per the germline V gene, CDR1 is SQVTM and CDR2 is ANQGSEA. The CDR3 extends over 13 amino acids. CDR3: CSVESGQGYGYTF. The CDR3 region has the DNA TGCAGCGTTGAATCGGGACAGGGGTACGGCTACACCTTC.

The rearrangement joins TRBV6-5 to TRBJ2-5; TRBD2 might be the D (6 bases). Per germline, CDR1 MNHEY and CDR2 SVGAGI. The CDR3 is 15 residues long. Between the trimmed V and J ends, which lost 0 bases and 1 base, there was a span of 9 bases. For the CDR3, the DNA is TGTGCCAGCAGTTACTCGGAGGGGAGCCAAGAGACCCAGTACTTC. It translates to CASSYSEGSQETQYF.

V and J are TRBV7-6 and TRBJ2-1; a weak D match, TRBD1 (6 bases). V was shortened by 5 bases and J by 5 bases, with 19 bases between the two germline ends. The CDR3 is 16 amino acids. Germline V gene sequence: CDR1 SGHVS, CDR2 FNYEAQ. CDR3 nucleotides: TGTGCCAGCAGCCCGAGGACAGCCGGGAACGACAATGAGCAGTTCTTC. Protein sequence: CASSPRTAGNDNEQFF.

This clone has only a few counts. The J gene is TRBJ1-1, the V gene TRBV18; 7 nucleotides line up with TRBD1. The V segment lost 0 bases and the J segment 4 bases; nucleotides outside the gene matches: 2. This CDR3 is 14 amino acids long. The germline CDR1 and CDR2 sequences are KGHSH and LQKENI. DNA of the CDR3: TGTGCCAGCTCACCACCGGGACAGCTCACTGAAGCTTTCTTT. This gives the protein CASSPPGQLTEAFF.

This clone was seen a handful of times. J is TRBJ2-5 and V is TRBV7-2; 10 bases map to TRBD1. Germline V gene sequence: CDR1 SGHTA, CDR2 FQGNSA. Trimming cost V 5 bases and J 2 bases; bases outside gene matches: 11. This CDR3 is 17 amino acids long. The CDR3 spells CASSNPPGQGPQETQYF. The CDR3 DNA follows: TGTGCCAGCAGCAACCCGCCGGGACAGGGGCCACAAGAGACCCAGTACTTC.

J is TRBJ1-1 and V is TRBV7-2; no clear D gene. CDR3 length: 15 amino acids. Trimming shortened V by 7 bases and J by 1 base, and 16 bases separated the two germline ends. CDR1 SGHTA and CDR2 FQGNSA come from the germline V gene. The CDR3 spells CASNPRGRRNTEAFF. In DNA form, the CDR3 reads TGTGCCAGCAACCCTCGGGGAAGGAGGAACACTGAAGCTTTCTTT.

The chain couples TRBV30 to TRBJ2-2, with TRBD2 as a possible D gene (6 bases). V was cut by 0 bases and J by 7 bases, with 12 bases left in between. The germline V gene encodes CDR1 GTSNPN and CDR2 SVGIG (reference sequence). The CDR3 length is 14 residues. CDR3 in DNA: TGTGCCTGGAGTGTATCTCGGGGGATCGGGGAGCTGTTTTTT. It yields the protein CAWSVSRGIGELFF.